This TCR beta chain came from a study of T cells in Graves' hyperthyroidism and ophthalmopathy. Template material for amplifying TCR beta CDR3 regions consisted of RNA transcripts. Researchers ran a first-round RT-PCR on the TCR CDR3 using the HTBI primer set. TCRdb analysed the multiplex PCR reads with MiXCR anew, one entry per CDR3 protein. The sample has about 98,000 distinct CDR3 sequences; 35% to 45% are singletons. With 5 bases removed from V and 4 bases from J, the gap between germline ends came to 14 bases. The germline V gene encodes CDR1 SGHTA and CDR2 FQGNSA. The CDR3 extends over 14 amino acids. Absent ophthalmopathy progression within 18 months defined stable Graves' hyperthyroidism. Hyperthyroidism was newly diagnosed in patients aged 18 to 65 (duration under 2 months). Used for diagnoses were clinical symptoms, serum thyroxine and TRAb, thyroid ultrasound and orbital computed tomography.

This clonotype was counted many times. Sequencing was performed on peripheral blood or thyroid tissue (not recorded which). V usage is TRBV7-2 and J usage is TRBJ1-2; D is uncertain. This TCR was sampled from a woman in her twenties or thirties with Graves' hyperthyroidism. This CDR3 is CASSPYSETYGYTF. CDR3 DNA sequence: TGTGCCAGCAGCCCCTACAGTGAGACCTATGGCTACACCTTC.